This TCR beta chain was obtained from a study of cytomegalovirus exposure and HLA in healthy donors. Researchers ran the PCR with 60 Vbeta and 13 Jbeta primers. Sequencing was performed with immunoSEQ multiplex PCR; in TCRdb, only in-frame clones are kept and a portion is missing. The sample holds about 180,000 clones, about four fifths seen once. Germline loops: CDR1 PRHDT, CDR2 FYEKMQ (reference sequence). The CDR3 totals 16 residues. V was pared by 3 bases and J by 4 bases, with 16 bases between. This clone showed up just once. This TCR was sampled from a woman in her twenties or thirties in good health and CMV-seronegative. Sequenced material: PBMCs. The gene calls are TRBV13 and TRBJ2-1; tentative D call: TRBD2 (5 bases). The chain's CDR3 is CASSLRERALYNEQFF. The CDR3 DNA sequence: TGTGCCAGCAGCTTGAGGGAAAGGGCCTTATACAATGAGCAGTTCTTC. The entire variable domain, with the rest obtained from reference TRBV13 and TRBJ2-1, is as follows: AAGVIQSPRHLIKEKRETATLKCYPIPRHDTVYWYQQGPGQDPQFLISFYEKMQSDKGSIPDRFSAQQFSDYHSELNMSSLELGDSALYFCASSLRERALYNEQFFGPGTRLTVL.